Shown below are 13 T cell receptor beta chains from a single sample sequenced in a study of blood T cell repertoires in COVID-19. Method: immunoSEQ multiplex PCR; TCRdb's copy keeps in-frame clones and lacks some. The top ten hold around 7.5% of the sample, which has 380,000 or so clones, approximately 86% seen once. What was sequenced was peripheral blood. These receptors were collected from a woman aged 60 to 75 with COVID-19, enrolled during active disease.

This CDR3 is CASSQRTDSGGNTIYF. The DNA for the CDR3 is TGCGCCAGCAGCCAACGAACCGATTCAGGTGGAAACACCATATATTTT. The chain couples TRBV4-3 to TRBJ1-3; no definite D call. The CDR3 extends over 16 amino acids. V dropped 2 bases and J dropped 3 bases, with 14 bases sitting between them. CDR1 and CDR2 (germline): LGHNA, YSLEER.

The chain links TRBV11-3 to TRBJ2-2, with 7 bases identical to TRBD1. There are 15 residues in the CDR3. Germline V lookup: CDR1 SGHNT, CDR2 YENEEA. V shed 7 bases, J shed 0 bases, and the junction held 5 bases outside the gene matches. DNA for the CDR3: TGTGCCAGCACGTCAGGGACAGCGAACACCGGGGAGCTGTTTTTT. This encodes CASTSGTANTGELFF.

This clone appeared once. The J gene is TRBJ2-5, the V gene TRBV4-2, with TRBD2 as a possible D gene (6 bases). The CDR3 covers 15 residues. CDR1 is LGHNA, CDR2 YNFKEQ, per germline. Trimming took 0 bases from V and 1 from J, leaving 9 bases between them. Here the CDR3 DNA reads TGTGCCAGCAGCCAAGATCCGGGGGTCCAAGAGACCCAGTACTTC. Translating gives CASSQDPGVQETQYF.

This clone has only one observation. This rearrangement joins TRBV6-4 to TRBJ2-6; D might be TRBD1 (6 bases). With 7 bases removed from V and 0 bases from J, the gap between germline ends came to 16 bases. This CDR3 spans 17 amino acids. CDR1 MRHNA and CDR2 SNTAGT come from the germline V gene. CDR3 loop: CASTGWDKSSGANVLTF. The CDR3 DNA is TGTGCCAGCACCGGGTGGGACAAAAGCTCTGGGGCCAACGTCCTGACTTTC.

This sequence joins TRBV10-3 and TRBJ1-3; D is unclear. The germline gives CDR1 ENHRY, CDR2 SYGVKD. The CDR3 contains 17 residues. Between the trimmed V and J ends, which lost 4 bases and 4 bases, there was a span of 20 bases. The DNA of the CDR3 is TGTGCCATCAGTGGCGGAGCTGCCGTTTTTTCCGGAAACACCATATATTTT. Protein product: CAISGGAAVFSGNTIYF.

The rearrangement joins TRBV29-1 to TRBJ1-1; 9 nucleotides match TRBD1. CDR1 is SQVTM, CDR2 ANQGSEA, per germline. V trimming: 7 bases; J trimming: 3 bases; junction bases outside the gene matches: 9. The CDR3 is 14 residues long. The CDR3 sequence: CSAQNRGRDTEAFF. CDR3 DNA sequence: TGCAGCGCCCAAAACAGGGGGCGCGACACTGAAGCTTTCTTT.

This clone was observed a few times. One junction end does not reproduce the germline sequence, and a read error may be involved. Here the CDR3 reads CAWGEPGQGHF. The CDR3 nucleotides are TGTGCCTGGGGAGAACCGGGACAGGGACATTTT. This rearrangement joins TRBV30 to TRBJ1-3; 9 bases fit TRBD1. CDR1 GTSNPN and CDR2 SVGIG come from the germline V gene (reference sequence). The CDR3 has 11 residues. The complete variable domain, with remaining parts taken from reference TRBV30 and TRBJ1-3, reads SQTIHQWPATLVQPVGSPLSLECTVEGTSNPNLYWYRQAAGRGLQLLFYSVGIGQISSEVPQNLSASRPQDRQFILSSKKLLLSDSGFYLCAWGEPGQGHFGEGSWLTVV.

This chain uses TRBV6-5 with TRBJ1-2; D is perhaps TRBD1 (6 bases). The CDR3 is made up of 15 amino acids. The germline V and J ends were trimmed by 5 bases and 0 bases, with 13 bases remaining between them. Per germline, CDR1 MNHEY and CDR2 SVGAGI. CDR3 amino acids: CASSPRTDPNYGYTF. The DNA for the CDR3 is TGTGCCAGCAGTCCCCGGACAGACCCTAACTATGGCTACACCTTC.

V usage is TRBV27 and J usage is TRBJ1-1; 7 nucleotides align to TRBD1. J gave up 1 base and V 1 base, and 6 bases lay outside the gene matches. Germline V CDR1 and CDR2: MNHEY, SMNVEV (reference sequence). The CDR3 is 16 residues long. CDR3 region: CASSLYRRGRNTEAFF. The CDR3 nucleotides read TGTGCCAGCAGTTTATATAGGAGGGGGCGGAACACTGAAGCTTTCTTT.

The chain is built from TRBV18 and TRBJ1-2; 7 nucleotides align to TRBD1. Germline V gene lookup returns CDR1 KGHSH and CDR2 LQKENI. V lost 3 bases to trimming and J lost 3 bases; unmatched junction nucleotides: 7. The length of the CDR3 is 15 residues. The CDR3 is CASSPTQGWDYGYTF. The CDR3 coding sequence is TGTGCCAGCTCACCCACACAGGGGTGGGACTATGGCTACACCTTC.

The chain links TRBV5-6 to TRBJ1-2; 9 bases match TRBD1. CDR1 and CDR2 from the germline V gene are SGHDT and YYEEEE. V was pared by 3 bases and J by 6 bases, with 3 bases of the junction left unmatched. CDR3 length: 13 amino acids. CDR3: CASSSTGGDGYTF. The DNA of the CDR3 is TGTGCCAGCAGCTCGACAGGGGGGGATGGCTACACCTTC.

The V and J genes are TRBV27 and TRBJ2-3; perhaps TRBD1 as D (6 bases). The CDR3 consists of 14 residues. Trimming shortened V by 5 bases and J by 4 bases, and 13 bases separated the two germline ends. Per germline, CDR1 MNHEY and CDR2 SMNVEV (reference sequence). CDR3 sequence reads: CASSPGHEADTQYF. The CDR3 DNA reads as TGTGCCAGCAGTCCGGGACATGAGGCAGATACGCAGTATTTT.

J is TRBJ2-7 and V is TRBV27; 8 nucleotides line up with TRBD2. Losses at the gene ends were 5 bases for V and 5 bases for J; bases not matched to a gene: 11. The CDR3 is made up of 15 amino acids. CDR1 and CDR2 from the germline V gene are MNHEY and SMNVEV (reference sequence). The CDR3 DNA reads TGTGCCAGCAGTCCGTTTACGGGGGGGAACGACGAGCAGTACTTC. Translation: CASSPFTGGNDEQYF.